What follows describes a single TCR beta chain. This clone was seen a few times. Its antigen target is currently unknown. Base quality data are lacking; no much larger clone is found one base away. The data derive from a study of blood T cell repertoires in COVID-19 (TCRdb year 2020). Concerning the study at large: Samples covering the acute and convalescent phases of COVID-19 were provided by collaborators in the United States, Italy and Spain. The material from the prospective study consisted of cDNA or gDNA derived from T cells, B-cell-depleted T cells, or PBMCs. Deeply sampled blood TCRbeta repertoires from subjects exposed to, actively infected with, or recovered from COVID-19 were included in the dataset. The repertoires were made available in a free public database intended to serve as a resource for research on the immune response to SARS-CoV-2. The samples were drawn from the first 160 participants of the ongoing ImmuneRACE study and from 1,200 or so subjects provided by 6 global collaborators. Sample metadata almost always included a de-identified subject ID, COVID-19 status, age in years and sex. HLA class I and class II types, where available, came from metadata supplied by the sample provider rather than from assay-based typing.

Collaborating institutions collected whole blood in K2EDTA tubes following their own protocols. For TCRbeta analysis, collaborators shipped samples in one of three forms: frozen whole blood, isolated PBMCs, or DNA extracted from either of those sample types. TCRbeta CDR3 regions were amplified from genomic DNA by means of the immunoSEQ Assay, a bias-controlled multiplex PCR. The authors processed their data as follows. Within the assay, amplification of reference gene primers was used to estimate how many nucleated cells each sample contained. To quantify the absolute abundance of each unique TCRbeta CDR3 rearrangement, sequence reads were collapsed and filtered. For each sample, productive Simpson clonality was calculated as the square root of Simpson's diversity index over productive rearrangements. Here the immuneACCESS table is served through TCRdb, limited to in-frame sequences with V and J called. Missing clones are a known gap in these copies; in checked studies unresolved V genes cover under half, and the rest lacks a known reason. V and J calls and clone size are those listed in that table; D and trimming were worked out from the DNA. The sample table lists roughly 150,000 clones, roughly 80% of them with a count of one. Around 0.62% of the sample is held by the ten biggest clonotypes.

Here is what the overall study found, with its caveats: The quantity of clinical and demographic metadata differed by source and by participant and was supplied without curation.

The CDR3 goes from the cysteine to the phenylalanine over 13 residues. Of all the DNA, just the CDR3 is kept, 39 bases in frame from base 1. V and J are truncated by 0 bases and 4 bases respectively, leaving an intervening sequence of 6 bases. CDR1 and CDR2 are drawn from the germline V gene (reference sequence): SGHNT, YYREEE. The V gene is TRBV5-4 and the J gene is TRBJ2-3; the best D guess is TRBD2, with 6 bases matching. Sequences were obtained from peripheral blood. The clonotype originates from a man aged 60 to 75 with acute or convalescent COVID-19. The sequenced DNA is TGTGCCAGCAGCTTGGCGGGAGCAGATACGCAGTATTTT. This is translated as CASSLAGADTQYF. The full variable domain, completed from the reference TRBV5-4 and TRBJ2-3 proteins outside the CDR3, reads ETGVTQSPTHLIKTRGQQVTLRCSSQSGHNTVSWYQQALGQGPQFIFQYYREEENGRGNFPPRFSGLQFPNYSSELNVNALELDDSALYLCASSLAGADTQYFGPGTRLTVL.